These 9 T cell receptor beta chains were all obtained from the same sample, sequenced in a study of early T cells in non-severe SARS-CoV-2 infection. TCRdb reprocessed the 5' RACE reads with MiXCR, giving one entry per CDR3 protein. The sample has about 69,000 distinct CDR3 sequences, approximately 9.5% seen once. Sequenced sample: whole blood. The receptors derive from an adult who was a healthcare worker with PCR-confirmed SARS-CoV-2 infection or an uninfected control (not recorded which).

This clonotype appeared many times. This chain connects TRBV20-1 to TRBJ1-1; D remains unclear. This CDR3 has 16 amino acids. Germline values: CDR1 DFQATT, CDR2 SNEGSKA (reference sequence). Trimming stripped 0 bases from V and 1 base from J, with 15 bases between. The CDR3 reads CSARDLKGTANTEAFF. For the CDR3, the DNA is TGCAGTGCTAGAGATCTAAAGGGTACTGCGAACACTGAAGCTTTCTTT.

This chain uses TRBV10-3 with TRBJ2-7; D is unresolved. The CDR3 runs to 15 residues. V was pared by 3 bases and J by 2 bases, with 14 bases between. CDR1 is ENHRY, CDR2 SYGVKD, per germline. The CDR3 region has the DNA TGTGCCATCAGTGATTTATACTCCGAAGCCTACGAGCAGTACTTC. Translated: CAISDLYSEAYEQYF.

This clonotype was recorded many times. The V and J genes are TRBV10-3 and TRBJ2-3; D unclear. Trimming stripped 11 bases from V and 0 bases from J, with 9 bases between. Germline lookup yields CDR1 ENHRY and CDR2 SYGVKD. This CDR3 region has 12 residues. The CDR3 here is CAFLTSTDTQYF. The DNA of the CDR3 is TGTGCCTTCTTGACTAGCACAGATACGCAGTATTTT.

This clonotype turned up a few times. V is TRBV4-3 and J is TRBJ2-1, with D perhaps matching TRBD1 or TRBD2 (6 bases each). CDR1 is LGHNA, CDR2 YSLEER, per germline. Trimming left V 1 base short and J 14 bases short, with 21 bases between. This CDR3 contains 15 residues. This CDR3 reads CASSQGSGRHPGEFF. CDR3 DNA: TGCGCCAGCAGCCAAGGCAGCGGGCGCCACCCAGGGGAGTTCTTC.

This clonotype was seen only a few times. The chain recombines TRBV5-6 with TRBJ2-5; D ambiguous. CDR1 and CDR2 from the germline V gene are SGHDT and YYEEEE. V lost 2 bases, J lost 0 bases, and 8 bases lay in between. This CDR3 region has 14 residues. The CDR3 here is CASSFSGYQETQYF. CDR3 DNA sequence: TGTGCCAGCAGCTTTTCCGGTTACCAAGAGACCCAGTACTTC. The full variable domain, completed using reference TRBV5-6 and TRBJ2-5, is DAGVTQSPTHLIKTRGQQVTLRCSPKSGHDTVSWYQQALGQGPQFIFQYYEEEERQRGNFPDRFSGHQFPNYSSELNVNALLLGDSALYLCASSFSGYQETQYFGPGTRLLVL.

CDR3 residues: CASSDSDEQFF. The CDR3 DNA reads as TGTGCCAGCAGCGATAGTGATGAGCAGTTCTTC. J is TRBJ2-1 and V is TRBV4-2; D is ambiguous. Trimming left V 5 bases short and J 8 bases short, with 7 bases between. The CDR3 is made up of 11 amino acids. Germline V gene data show CDR1 as LGHNA and CDR2 as YNFKEQ.

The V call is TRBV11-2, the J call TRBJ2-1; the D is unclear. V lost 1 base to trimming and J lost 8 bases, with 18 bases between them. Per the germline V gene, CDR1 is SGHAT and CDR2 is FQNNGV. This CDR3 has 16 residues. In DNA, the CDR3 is TGTGCCAGCAGCTTAGGTGGTGATCCTTGGAGTGATGAGCAGTTCTTC. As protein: CASSLGGDPWSDEQFF.

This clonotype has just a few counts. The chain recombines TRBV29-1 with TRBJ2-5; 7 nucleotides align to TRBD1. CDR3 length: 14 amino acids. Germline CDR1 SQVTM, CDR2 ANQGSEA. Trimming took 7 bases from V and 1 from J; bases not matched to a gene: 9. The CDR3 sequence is CSASTGSTQETQYF. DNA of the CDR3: TGCAGCGCATCGACAGGGTCTACCCAAGAGACCCAGTACTTC.

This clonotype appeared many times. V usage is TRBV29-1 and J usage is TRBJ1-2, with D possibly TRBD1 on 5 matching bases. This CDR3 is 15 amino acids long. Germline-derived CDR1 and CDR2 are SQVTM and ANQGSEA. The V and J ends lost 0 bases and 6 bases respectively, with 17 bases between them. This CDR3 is CSVEDRGRSDDGYTF. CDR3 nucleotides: TGCAGCGTTGAAGATAGGGGCAGGTCGGATGATGGCTACACCTTC.